This entry is about one TCR beta chain. The data originate from a study of blood T cell repertoires in COVID-19. Looking at the study overall: The United States, Italy and Spain provided the acute and convalescent COVID-19 samples. Sources were T cells, B-cell-depleted T cells, or PBMCs; the material itself was cDNA or gDNA.

This CDR3 comprises 15 residues. Trimming removed 5 bases from V and 0 bases from J, with 11 bases in between. Germline V lookup: CDR1 GTSNPN, CDR2 SVGIG (reference sequence). Source study methods: Estimates of nucleated cell counts were drawn from the amplification of reference gene primers. Only in-frame clones appear in the TCRdb table, and some are missing; sequencing was by immunoSEQ multiplex PCR. The DNA gave D and trimming, while V, J and clone size come from that table. The sample records hundreds of thousands of clones, around nine tenths being singletons. This chain links TRBV30 with TRBJ1-6, with a tentative D call TRBD1 (6 bases). This clonotype was obtained from a man aged 65 to 85 with acute or convalescent COVID-19. The material sequenced was peripheral blood. The CDR3 DNA reads as TGTGCCTGGGGGGGCCGGAACTCCTATAATTCACCCCTCCACTTT. It codes for CAWGGRNSYNSPLHF.